The 10 T cell receptor beta chains below were found in one sample sequenced in a study of cytomegalovirus exposure and HLA in healthy donors. TCRdb's copy holds only in-frame clones and misses some; the assay was immunoSEQ multiplex PCR. The profile shows over 120,000 clones, 80% to 90% of them singletons. Sequencing input: PBMCs. These receptors all come from a woman aged 18-35 years in good health and CMV-seropositive.

This chain joins TRBV7-3 and TRBJ2-7; tentative D call: TRBD1 (5 bases). The germline V and J ends were trimmed by 3 bases and 6 bases, with 9 bases remaining between them. This CDR3 comprises 12 residues. The germline V gene has CDR1 SGHTA and CDR2 FQGTGA. The DNA for the CDR3 is TGTGCCAGCAGCTTCCAGGGATCCGAGCAGTACTTC. Translating it yields CASSFQGSEQYF.

The chain combines TRBV6-6 with TRBJ2-3; TRBD2 matches at 10 bases. Germline V gene lookup returns CDR1 MNHNY and CDR2 SVGAGI (reference sequence). V shed 5 bases and J 4 bases; nucleotides not matched to a gene: 6. CDR3 length equals 15 residues. The DNA of the CDR3 is TGTGCCAGCAGTAGAAGAGCGGGGGGGCCAGATACGCAGTATTTT. Encoded protein: CASSRRAGGPDTQYF.

This clone is a singleton in its sample. V usage is TRBV30 and J usage is TRBJ1-5, with TRBD1 identical over 9 bases. Germline V lookup: CDR1 GTSNPN, CDR2 SVGIG (reference sequence). The CDR3 is 13 amino acids. The trim removed 4 bases at V and 6 bases at J, leaving 4 bases unmatched. Written as DNA, the CDR3 is TGTGCCTGGACCCAGACAGGGGGTCAGCCCCAGCATTTT. It codes for CAWTQTGGQPQHF.

The chain carries TRBV19 and TRBJ1-2; D is unresolved. Germline CDR1 and CDR2: LNHDA and SQIVND (reference sequence). V dropped 7 bases and J dropped 8 bases, with 17 bases sitting between them. The length of the CDR3 is 13 residues. The CDR3 coding sequence is TGTGCCAGTACCCCAGGAGGTTTGAAAGGCTACACCTTC. This gives the protein CASTPGGLKGYTF.

The chain combines TRBV5-8 with TRBJ1-2; D possibly corresponds to TRBD1 (6 bases). The length of the CDR3 is 14 residues. The V gene lost 3 bases and the J gene lost 1 base, with 10 bases spanning the gap. Germline loops: CDR1 SGHTS, CDR2 YDEGEE. The CDR3 region has the DNA TGTGCCAGCAGCTACCGACAGGTTAACTATGGCTACACCTTC. It codes for CASSYRQVNYGYTF.

The gene calls are TRBV5-1 and TRBJ2-2; 12 bases map to TRBD2. This CDR3 contains 16 residues. The germline CDR1 and CDR2 sequences are SGHRS and YFSETQ. Trimming took 1 base from V and 5 from J; bases not matched to a gene: 3. This chain's CDR3 is CASSLSTSGGTGELFF. CDR3 sequence (DNA): TGCGCCAGCAGCTTGTCAACTAGCGGGGGGACCGGGGAGCTGTTTTTT.

The CDR3, as DNA: TGTGCCAGCAGGTCTATAGGGGGCGCATCAAGAAACACCATATATTTT. This translates into CASRSIGGASRNTIYF. The chain combines TRBV11-2 with TRBJ1-3, with 7 bases lining up with TRBD1. Germline V gene data show CDR1 as SGHAT and CDR2 as FQNNGV. V shed 6 bases and J 5 bases; nucleotides not matched to a gene: 13. CDR3 length: 16 residues.

The chain employs TRBV4-2 and TRBJ1-1; the match to TRBD1 covers 8 bases. Trimming at V came to 4 bases and at J to 5 bases, leaving 15 bases not matched to a gene. CDR1 and CDR2 from the germline V gene are LGHNA and YNFKEQ. The length of the CDR3 is 17 residues. Written as DNA, the CDR3 is TGTGCCAGCAGCCCTGGTCCCGGACAGGGTGAAGTAACTGAAGCTTTCTTT. As protein: CASSPGPGQGEVTEAFF.

The rearrangement links TRBV5-1 to TRBJ1-5, with 11 bases aligning to TRBD1. The V gene's germline CDR1 is SGHRS and CDR2 YFSETQ. There are 17 residues in the CDR3. V lost 4 bases and J lost 6; bases outside the gene matches: 12. CDR3 in DNA: TGCGCCAGCAGCCCGGGGACAGGGGGAGATCGGGTTCAGCCCCAGCATTTT. It specifies CASSPGTGGDRVQPQHF.

This rearrangement joins TRBV2 to TRBJ1-6; 8 bases match TRBD1. The ends lost 6 bases at V and 6 bases at J; junction bases unmatched: 19. Germline V lookup: CDR1 SNHLY, CDR2 FYNNEI. The CDR3 is made up of 19 amino acids. CDR3 residues: CASSTPGQGLQTRNSPLHF. The CDR3 bases are TGTGCCAGCAGCACACCCGGACAGGGTTTACAAACCCGTAATTCACCCCTCCACTTT. Combining the CDR3 with reference TRBV2 and TRBJ1-6 gives the whole variable domain EPEVTQTPSHQVTQMGQEVILRCVPISNHLYFYWYRQILGQKVEFLVSFYNNEISEKSEIFDDQFSVERPDGSNFTLKIRSTKLEDSAMYFCASSTPGQGLQTRNSPLHFGNGTRLTVT.